This T cell receptor (beta chain) was profiled in a study of cytomegalovirus exposure and HLA in healthy donors. Study context: Previous work identified 90 million to 130 million unique TCR beta sequences from about 200 million T cells.

Comments on this clone: The antigen remains unidentified.

Study-wide points: In a later analysis, CMV-associated beta chains were mostly HLA-associated, it appeared.

Primers for the PCR totalled 60 Vbeta and 13 Jbeta. Sequencing used immunoSEQ multiplex PCR; TCRdb keeps in-frame clones, though not all of them. Of some 200,000 clones in the sample, approximately 78% were seen once. This receptor was identified in a woman under 30 in good health and CMV-seronegative. Sequencing was performed on PBMCs.

CDR3 in DNA: TGTGCCAGCAGCTTAACTAGCCCACCACAAGAGACCCAGTACTTC. This codes for CASSLTSPPQETQYF. J is TRBJ2-5 and V is TRBV7-8; D is possibly TRBD2 (6 bases). The V and J ends lost 2 bases and 2 bases respectively, with 12 bases between them. The V gene's germline CDR1 is SGHVS and CDR2 FQNEAQ. There are 15 residues in the CDR3.